One and the same sample provided the 6 T cell receptor beta chains below, sequenced in a study of blood T cell repertoires in COVID-19 (dated by TCRdb to the early 2020s). Library preparation employed the immunoSEQ multiplex PCR assay. This immuneACCESS table, as held by TCRdb, lists in-frame sequences with V and J called but not all clones. Of the missing ones, under half trace to an unresolved V gene in checked studies; the others have no known cause. The sample includes 250,000 to 300,000 clones, with around 82% observed a single time. Roughly 3% of the sample is taken by the ten largest. The specimen was peripheral blood. These receptors were taken from a woman between 18 and 29 years old with acute or convalescent COVID-19.

The chain combines TRBV6-5 with TRBJ1-6; D is ambiguous. The length of the CDR3 is 13 residues. Trimming took off 2 bases at V and 14 bases at J, with 13 bases between the two ends. Germline V lookup: CDR1 MNHEY, CDR2 SVGAGI. CDR3 DNA sequence: TGTGCCAGCAGTTACGGTGAGGGCTCAACCCTCCACTTT. Translation: CASSYGEGSTLHF.

The rearrangement links TRBV19 to TRBJ2-7; the match to TRBD1 covers 7 bases. J lost 1 base, V lost 7 bases, and 7 bases had no gene match. This CDR3 is built from 14 residues. Germline CDR1 is LNHDA and CDR2 is SQIVND (reference sequence). The CDR3 sequence: CASKSGTESYEQYF. For the CDR3, the DNA is TGTGCCAGTAAATCCGGGACAGAATCCTACGAGCAGTACTTC.

J is TRBJ1-2 and V is TRBV19; 8 bases agree with TRBD1. Trimming took 5 bases from V and 0 from J; bases not matched to a gene: 8. This CDR3 contains 16 residues. Germline-derived CDR1 and CDR2 are LNHDA and SQIVND (reference sequence). CDR3 residues: CASSSGTGVPNYGYTF. The DNA of the CDR3 is TGTGCCAGTAGTTCCGGGACAGGCGTTCCTAACTATGGCTACACCTTC.

The V gene is TRBV27, the J gene TRBJ2-1; TRBD2 aligns across 7 bases. The CDR3 is 15 amino acids. Unmatched junction bases numbered 7, after V lost 5 bases and J lost 3 bases. CDR1 and CDR2 from the germline V gene are MNHEY and SMNVEV (reference sequence). The CDR3, as DNA: TGTGCCAGCAGTACTCCGGGACTACACTACAATGAGCAGTTCTTC. It yields the protein CASSTPGLHYNEQFF.

V and J are TRBV5-1 and TRBJ2-1; 12 nucleotides align to TRBD2. Trimming at V came to 4 bases and at J to 7 bases, leaving 9 bases not matched to a gene. Germline CDR1 SGHRS, CDR2 YFSETQ. The CDR3 totals 16 residues. CDR3 DNA: TGCGCCAGCAGCGGACCGACTAGCGGGGGAAGGAATGAGCAGTTCTTC. Translating gives CASSGPTSGGRNEQFF.

V is TRBV6-1 and J is TRBJ2-4; weak D call: TRBD2 (5 bases). Trimming took 2 bases from V and 0 from J, leaving 8 bases between them. This CDR3 has 15 residues. CDR1 is MNHNS and CDR2 is SASEGT in the germline V gene. The CDR3 loop reads CASSELSGAKNIQYF. The CDR3 coding sequence is TGTGCCAGCAGTGAACTGAGCGGAGCCAAAAACATTCAGTACTTC.